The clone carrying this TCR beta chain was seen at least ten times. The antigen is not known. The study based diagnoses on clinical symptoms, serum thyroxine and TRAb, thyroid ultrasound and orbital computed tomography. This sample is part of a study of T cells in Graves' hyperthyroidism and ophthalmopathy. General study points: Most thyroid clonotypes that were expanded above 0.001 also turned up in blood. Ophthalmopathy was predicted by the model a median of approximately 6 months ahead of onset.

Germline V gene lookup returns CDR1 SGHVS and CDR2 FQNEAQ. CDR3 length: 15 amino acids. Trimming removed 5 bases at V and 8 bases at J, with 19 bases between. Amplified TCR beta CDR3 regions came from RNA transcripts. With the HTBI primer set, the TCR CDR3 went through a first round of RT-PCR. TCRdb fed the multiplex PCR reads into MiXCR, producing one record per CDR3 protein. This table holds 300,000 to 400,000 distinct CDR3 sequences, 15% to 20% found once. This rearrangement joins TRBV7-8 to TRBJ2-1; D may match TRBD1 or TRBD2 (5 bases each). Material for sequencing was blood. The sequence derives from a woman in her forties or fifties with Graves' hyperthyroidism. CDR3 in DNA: TGTGCCAGCAGCCCCGACGGGGCGGGCATGGATGAGCAGTTCTTC. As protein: CASSPDGAGMDEQFF.